Each of the 28 T cell receptor beta chains below was sequenced from the same sample in a study of T cell responses to AZD1222 COVID-19 vaccine. Sequencing was performed with immunoSEQ multiplex PCR; in TCRdb, only in-frame clones are kept and a portion is missing. This sample carries tens of thousands of clones, over 75% of them seen once, and the ten largest clones take roughly 18%. Sequences were derived from peripheral blood, sampled 28 days after the second AZD1222 dose. The source of these receptors is an adult who received the AZD1222 COVID-19 vaccine.

V is TRBV18 and J is TRBJ2-5; the match to TRBD1 covers 8 bases. This CDR3 has 13 residues. The ends lost 3 bases at V and 4 bases at J; junction bases unmatched: 1. In germline, CDR1 is KGHSH, CDR2 LQKENI. The CDR3 nucleotides are TGTGCCAGCTCACCCGGACAGGGAGAGACCCAGTACTTC. As protein: CASSPGQGETQYF.

The rearrangement joins TRBV5-6 to TRBJ2-7; possible D gene TRBD1, 5 bases. The CDR3 contains 13 residues. Germline loops: CDR1 SGHDT, CDR2 YYEEEE. Trimming left V 1 base short and J 7 bases short, with 12 bases between. CDR3 protein: CASSLPGSGEQYF. The CDR3 nucleotides are TGTGCCAGCAGCTTGCCGGGTTCAGGGGAGCAGTACTTC.

The V and J genes are TRBV19 and TRBJ2-3; tentative D call: TRBD2 (5 bases). From germline, CDR1 is LNHDA and CDR2 SQIVND (reference sequence). Trimming shortened V by 5 bases and J by 2 bases, and 17 bases separated the two germline ends. This CDR3 comprises 16 residues. In DNA, the CDR3 is TGTGCCAGTAGTTTCGGACTTCAGGCAGACACAGATACGCAGTATTTT. It yields the protein CASSFGLQADTDTQYF.

The chain employs TRBV12-5 and TRBJ2-3; no firm D call. CDR1 is LGHNT and CDR2 is FRNRAP in the germline V gene. Between the trimmed V and J ends, which lost 7 bases and 1 base, there was a span of 9 bases. The CDR3 extends over 13 amino acids. Here the CDR3 reads CASALERTDTQYF. The CDR3 bases are TGTGCTAGTGCGTTGGAGCGCACAGATACGCAGTATTTT.

J is TRBJ1-6 and V is TRBV6-2 or TRBV6-3; D is perhaps TRBD1 (5 bases). CDR1 and CDR2 (germline): MNHEY, SVGEGT. With 4 bases removed from V and 5 bases from J, the gap between germline ends came to 15 bases. There are 16 residues in the CDR3. CDR3 loop: CASSSVPGRNNSPLHF. The CDR3 DNA reads as TGTGCCAGCAGTTCCGTCCCGGGACGGAATAATTCACCCCTCCACTTT.

This rearrangement joins TRBV19 to TRBJ2-1, with D possibly TRBD1 on 6 matching bases. Deletions cut 7 bases from V and 8 bases from J, with 18 bases between. The CDR3 spans 14 residues. Germline CDR1 LNHDA, CDR2 SQIVND (reference sequence). As DNA, the CDR3 is TGTGCCAGTACCCAGGGGCGCCGAAGGGATGAGCAGTTCTTC. Translation gives CASTQGRRRDEQFF.

The chain employs TRBV5-6 and TRBJ2-7; 8 positions match TRBD1. The CDR3 consists of 14 residues. Trimming removed 2 bases from V and 5 bases from J; junction bases left unmatched: 6. Germline CDR1 SGHDT, CDR2 YYEEEE. For the CDR3, the DNA is TGTGCCAGCAGCTTCAGGGGGCGCGGGAACGAGCAGTACTTC. Its protein product is CASSFRGRGNEQYF.

This chain uses TRBV30 with TRBJ1-3, with TRBD1 matching over 7 bases. The CDR3 runs 15 residues. CDR1 GTSNPN and CDR2 SVGIG come from the germline V gene (reference sequence). V shed 4 bases, J shed 2 bases, and the junction held 8 bases outside the gene matches. The CDR3 protein is CAWMEITGAGNTIYF. DNA of the CDR3: TGTGCCTGGATGGAAATAACAGGGGCTGGAAACACCATATATTTT.

This rearrangement joins TRBV4-1 to TRBJ1-2; TRBD1 matches 8 bases. Unmatched junction bases numbered 12, after V lost 1 base and J lost 8 bases. The CDR3 length is 16 residues. CDR1 is MGHRA and CDR2 is YSYEKL in the germline V gene. CDR3 bases: TGCGCCAGCAGCCAAGGCCACGGCAGGGGGCCGCAGGGCTACACCTTC. Encoded protein: CASSQGHGRGPQGYTF.

V usage is TRBV5-1 and J usage is TRBJ2-5, with TRBD1 identical over 11 bases. Germline CDR1 is SGHRS and CDR2 is YFSETQ. Trimming took 5 bases from V and 2 from J; bases not matched to a gene: 11. CDR3 size: 17 residues. The CDR3 region is CASSSGTGGIGQETQYF. The CDR3 nucleotides read TGCGCCAGCAGTTCTGGGACAGGGGGGATTGGGCAAGAGACCCAGTACTTC. The variable domain in full, completed from reference TRBV5-1 and TRBJ2-5, reads KAGVTQTPRYLIKTRGQQVTLSCSPISGHRSVSWYQQTPGQGLQFLFEYFSETQRNKGNFPGRFSGRQFSNSRSEMNVSTLELGDSALYLCASSSGTGGIGQETQYFGPGTRLLVL.

In its sample, this clone was seen a few times. The rearrangement links TRBV5-1 to TRBJ2-2, with 8 bases identical to TRBD2. CDR1 is SGHRS and CDR2 is YFSETQ in the germline V gene. The CDR3 totals 17 residues. Trimming removed 0 bases from V and 4 bases from J; junction bases left unmatched: 8. The CDR3 nucleotides are TGCGCCAGCAGCTTGGCCGGCGGGGGGTTACCCACCGGGGAGCTGTTTTTT. Protein sequence: CASSLAGGGLPTGELFF.

The chain uses TRBV6-4 and TRBJ1-1; D not resolved. CDR1 is MRHNA, CDR2 SNTAGT, per germline. Trimming took off 10 bases at V and 1 base at J, with 7 bases between the two ends. This CDR3 is built from 11 residues. This CDR3 reads CATRQNTEAFF. The CDR3 DNA reads as TGTGCCACCAGACAGAACACTGAAGCTTTCTTT.

V usage is TRBV28 and J usage is TRBJ1-1, with 7 bases lining up with TRBD1. This CDR3 spans 15 amino acids. Trimming at V came to 6 bases and at J to 5 bases, leaving 12 bases not matched to a gene. Germline V gene lookup returns CDR1 MDHEN and CDR2 SYDVKM. The CDR3 coding sequence is TGTGCCAGCAGGTCTCCACAGGGGAGATGGACTGAAGCTTTCTTT. This gives the protein CASRSPQGRWTEAFF.

V usage is TRBV19 and J usage is TRBJ1-2, with 12 bases identical to TRBD1. Germline V gene lookup returns CDR1 LNHDA and CDR2 SQIVND (reference sequence). The CDR3 length is 16 residues. Losses at the gene ends were 4 bases for V and 3 bases for J; bases not matched to a gene: 6. The CDR3 nucleotides read TGTGCCAGTAGTACTACCGGGACAGGGGGCGACTATGGCTACACCTTC. This codes for CASSTTGTGGDYGYTF. The full variable domain, its missing parts supplied by reference TRBV19 and TRBJ1-2, is DGGITQSPKYLFRKEGQNVTLSCEQNLNHDAMYWYRQDPGQGLRLIYYSQIVNDFQKGDIAEGYSVSREKKESFPLTVTSAQKNPTAFYLCASSTTGTGGDYGYTFGSGTRLTVV.

The chain joins TRBV6-5 to TRBJ1-4; D remains ambiguous. The CDR3 runs to 12 residues. Germline CDR1 reads MNHEY; CDR2 reads SVGAGI. Deletions cut 6 bases from V and 6 bases from J, with 8 bases between. CDR3 coding DNA: TGTGCCAGCAGGACGGGCGATGAAAAACTGTTTTTT. This translates into CASRTGDEKLFF.

This rearrangement joins TRBV5-6 to TRBJ2-5; D call uncertain. CDR1 SGHDT and CDR2 YYEEEE come from the germline V gene. The CDR3 spans 12 residues. V gave up 6 bases and J gave up 4 bases, with 10 bases separating them. The CDR3 loop reads CASTRVRETQYF. The CDR3 DNA is TGTGCCAGCACCAGAGTTAGAGAGACCCAGTACTTC. Using reference TRBV5-6 and TRBJ2-5 for the parts outside the CDR3, the full variable domain is DAGVTQSPTHLIKTRGQQVTLRCSPKSGHDTVSWYQQALGQGPQFIFQYYEEEERQRGNFPDRFSGHQFPNYSSELNVNALLLGDSALYLCASTRVRETQYFGPGTRLLVL.

The chain links TRBV10-1 to TRBJ1-5; 7 nucleotides match TRBD1. The J segment lost 7 bases and the V segment lost 5 bases, leaving 5 bases of the junction unmatched. The CDR3 consists of 13 residues. Germline values: CDR1 WNHNN, CDR2 SYGVQD (reference sequence). CDR3 in DNA: TGCGCCAGCAGTCAGACAGGGTACCAGCCCCAGCATTTT. It specifies CASSQTGYQPQHF.

The V and J genes are TRBV30 and TRBJ1-6, with D tentatively TRBD1 (6 bases). Deletions cut 2 bases from V and 8 bases from J, with 13 bases between. This CDR3 spans 14 amino acids. The germline CDR1 and CDR2 sequences are GTSNPN and SVGIG (reference sequence). The DNA of the CDR3 is TGTGCCTGGAGTTCCAGGGGTCCGGATTCACCCCTCCACTTT. Encoded protein: CAWSSRGPDSPLHF.

Only one count was recorded for this clone. CDR3: CASSDRRRDGYTF. The CDR3, as DNA: TGTGCCAGCAGCGATCGGAGGCGGGACGGCTACACCTTC. The chain links TRBV3-1 (or the pseudogene TRBV3-2) to TRBJ1-2; a possible D gene is TRBD1 (5 bases). The CDR3 contains 13 residues. V gave up 5 bases and J gave up 8 bases, with 15 bases separating them. In germline, CDR1 is LGHDT, CDR2 YNNKEL (reference sequence).

V and J are TRBV3-1 (or the pseudogene TRBV3-2) and TRBJ1-1, with TRBD1 matching 9 bases. This CDR3 has 15 amino acids. Germline CDR1 reads LGHDT; CDR2 reads YNNKEL (reference sequence). The V segment lost 4 bases and the J segment 2 bases; nucleotides outside the gene matches: 5. In DNA, the CDR3 is TGTGCCAGCAGCCTGGGACAGGGCCGAAACACTGAAGCTTTCTTT. This sequence encodes CASSLGQGRNTEAFF.

This clone appeared a single time. This chain links TRBV28 with TRBJ1-2, with TRBD1 as a possible D gene (5 bases). Germline values: CDR1 MDHEN, CDR2 SYDVKM. V lost 2 bases and J lost 7, with 20 bases in between. This CDR3 is 16 amino acids long. The CDR3 protein is CASSLGRDVSLGGYTF. In DNA, the CDR3 is TGTGCCAGCAGTTTAGGGAGGGACGTTTCACTTGGTGGCTACACCTTC.

This sequence joins TRBV5-1 and TRBJ1-1; D gene uncertain. Germline CDR1 SGHRS, CDR2 YFSETQ. The CDR3 has 12 amino acids. V was pared by 4 bases and J by 7 bases, with 11 bases between. The CDR3 DNA reads as TGCGCCAGCAGCCCGGATATGGATGAAGCTTTCTTT. It specifies CASSPDMDEAFF.

The chain uses TRBV2 and TRBJ2-5; 9 bases match TRBD1. J was trimmed by 2 bases and V by 7 bases; bases with no gene match: 5. This CDR3 is built from 14 residues. Germline V CDR1 and CDR2: SNHLY, FYNNEI. CDR3 in amino acids: CASNYRGHQETQYF. In nucleotides, the CDR3 is TGTGCCAGCAACTACAGGGGGCATCAAGAGACCCAGTACTTC. The variable domain in full, with the rest retrieved from reference TRBV2 and TRBJ2-5, is EPEVTQTPSHQVTQMGQEVILRCVPISNHLYFYWYRQILGQKVEFLVSFYNNEISEKSEIFDDQFSVERPDGSNFTLKIRSTKLEDSAMYFCASNYRGHQETQYFGPGTRLLVL.

The J gene is TRBJ2-3, the V gene TRBV9; 11 nucleotides match TRBD2. This CDR3 spans 16 amino acids. Germline V gene lookup returns CDR1 SGDLS and CDR2 YYNGEE. With 6 bases clipped from V and 3 bases from J, the junction kept 9 bases outside the gene matches. CDR3 DNA: TGTGCCAGCATCCACATTAGCGGGGGGGCGACAGATACGCAGTATTTT. Translating gives CASIHISGGATDTQYF.

The chain recombines TRBV5-6 with TRBJ1-1; D is undetermined. Deletions cut 4 bases from V and 0 bases from J, with 7 bases between. Germline V gene lookup returns CDR1 SGHDT and CDR2 YYEEEE. The CDR3 consists of 13 residues. CDR3 sequence reads: CASSTDVNTEAFF. In nucleotides, the CDR3 is TGTGCCAGCAGCACCGACGTGAACACTGAAGCTTTCTTT.

The chain links TRBV4-3 to TRBJ1-1, with unresolved D. Looked up from germline, CDR1 is LGHNA and CDR2 is YSLEER. CDR3 length equals 14 residues. V was shortened by 4 bases and J by 3 bases, with 12 bases between the two germline ends. CDR3 DNA: TGCGCCAGCAGCCTGAGTTGGCAGCACACTGAAGCTTTCTTT. It yields the protein CASSLSWQHTEAFF.

This chain uses TRBV19 with TRBJ2-2; tentative D call: TRBD1 (5 bases). The CDR3 sequence is 14 residues long. The germline V gene has CDR1 LNHDA and CDR2 SQIVND (reference sequence). The germline V and J ends were trimmed by 5 bases and 4 bases, with 11 bases remaining between them. The DNA for the CDR3 is TGTGCCAGTAGTCAAGGGGTTCGCACCGGGGAGCTGTTTTTT. As protein: CASSQGVRTGELFF.

This clone was picked up one time. V and J are TRBV7-2 and TRBJ1-2, with D perhaps TRBD1 (5 bases). The CDR3 totals 15 residues. CDR1 is SGHTA, CDR2 FQGNSA, per germline. V was shortened by 4 bases and J by 7 bases, with 19 bases between the two germline ends. DNA for the CDR3: TGTGCCAGCAGCTCTACCTCTCAGGGTGGGGGTGGCTACACCTTC. Protein product: CASSSTSQGGGGYTF. The whole variable domain, remainder taken from reference TRBV7-2 and TRBJ1-2, is GAGVSQSPSNKVTEKGKDVELRCDPISGHTALYWYRQSLGQGLEFLIYFQGNSAPDKSGLPSDRFSAERTGGSVSTLTIQRTQQEDSAVYLCASSSTSQGGGGYTFGSGTRLTVV.